The entry below gives a single T cell receptor (beta chain) sequence along with its context. Deletions cut 8 bases from V and 4 bases from J, with 10 bases between. The CDR3 sequence is 12 residues long. Germline-derived CDR1 and CDR2 are SEHNR and FQNEAQ (reference sequence). Profiled with immunoSEQ multiplex PCR; TCRdb holds only in-frame clones, not every one. The sample records approximately 100,000 clones, just over 85% being singletons. The record originates from a study of control samples from healthy donors and cancer patients. The chain combines TRBV7-9 with TRBJ2-3, with a weak D call TRBD1 (5 bases). The sequenced material came from blood. The TCR comes from a man between 25 and 39 years old in good health. Here the CDR3 DNA reads TGTGCCAGCCGTAGGGGTGCAGATACGCAGTATTTT. Translated, it gives CASRRGADTQYF.